Listed below are T cell receptor beta chains from one sample, sequenced in a study of blood T cell repertoires in COVID-19. Here immunoSEQ multiplex PCR was the method, and the copy in TCRdb shows in-frame clones only, minus some. Altogether more than 200,000 clones are present, about 88% being singletons, with the ten largest covering around 2.2%. What was sequenced was peripheral blood. The receptors stem from a woman aged 40 to 50 who had recovered from COVID-19. Both conserved end residues are part of each CDR3. The order of the fields is J gene, clone size, D gene, V gene, CDR3 DNA, CDR3 protein. A D gene is named only where the DNA matches it firmly. Size is stated for part of the rows, as once, few or many counts, or as a class when the clone is expanded.

TRBJ2-1 | NA | TRBD2 | TRBV11-3 | TGTGCCAGTTTTTCGGGGGGAGCGGAGGCCTACAATGAGCAGTTCTTC | CASFSGGAEAYNEQFF
TRBJ2-7 | few | NA | TRBV27 | TGTGCCAGCAGTTCCACCGGGACAAAGAGTTACTACGAGCAGTACTTC | CASSSTGTKSYYEQYF
TRBJ1-2 | NA | TRBD1 | TRBV28 | TGTGCCAGCAGTCCCCGGACCGGGACAGACCTCTATGGCTACACCTTC | CASSPRTGTDLYGYTF
TRBJ2-1 | NA | TRBD2 | TRBV19 | TGTGCCAGTAGTATTCTAGCGGGTCCGACGAGCTCCTACAATGAGCAGTTCTTC | CASSILAGPTSSYNEQFF
TRBJ2-7 | NA | TRBD2 | TRBV19 | TGTGCCAGTAGTCCTAGGACTAGCGGGAGCTACGAGCAGTACTTC | CASSPRTSGSYEQYF
TRBJ2-5 | NA | TRBD1 | TRBV7-2 | TGTGCCAGCAGCTGGGGACAGGGAGGGGAGACCCAGTACTTC | CASSWGQGGETQYF
TRBJ1-2 | once | TRBD1 | TRBV5-5 | TGTGCCAGCAGCTTAGGGACAGGGGCCCTCTATGGCTACACCTTC | CASSLGTGALYGYTF
TRBJ1-1 | NA | NA | TRBV5-1 | TGCGCCAGCAGCAGATGGGAGGAGAACACTGAAGCTTTCTTT | CASSRWEENTEAFF
TRBJ1-1 | NA | TRBD1 | TRBV5-1 | TGCGCCAGCAGCTTGGCCCTAGGGGGCATGCGGACTGAAGCTTTCTTT | CASSLALGGMRTEAFF
TRBJ2-7 | NA | TRBD1 | TRBV4-1 | TGCGCCAGCGCCCGGGACAGAGACTACGAGCAGTACTTC | CASARDRDYEQYF
TRBJ1-2 | NA | TRBD1 | TRBV7-2 | TGTGCCAGCAGCTTAGGGGGGACAGGAATAGACTATGGCTACACCTTC | CASSLGGTGIDYGYTF
TRBJ1-5 | few | NA | TRBV6-6 | TGTGCCAGCGGCCCCCCAGAACCGAAACGTTTTTTT | CASGPPEPKRFF
TRBJ1-2 | NA | NA | TRBV6-4 | TGTGCCAGCAGTGACGAGTTGGGGGGATCAGGCTACACCTTC | CASSDELGGSGYTF
TRBJ2-7 | NA | TRBD2 | TRBV4-3 | TGCGCCAGCAGCCAGGGGGCCGGGACTAGCGGTTCCTACGAGCAGTACTTC | CASSQGAGTSGSYEQYF
TRBJ2-7 | NA | TRBD1 | TRBV14 | TGTGCCAGCAGCCAATGGGGGACAGACAATTCCTACGAGCAGTACTTC | CASSQWGTDNSYEQYF
TRBJ2-1 | NA | TRBD1 | TRBV18 | TGTGCCAGCTTACGGGCATACGGGACAGGGGTCAATGAGCAGTTCTTC | CASLRAYGTGVNEQFF
TRBJ1-2 | NA | TRBD1 | TRBV28 | TGTGCCAGCTCTACCCGATCCGGGACAGACTACTATGGCTACACCTTC | CASSTRSGTDYYGYTF
TRBJ1-6 | NA | NA | TRBV27 | NA | CASSFLWTGPNSPLHF
TRBJ1-2 | NA | NA | TRBV7-2 | TGTGCCAGCAGCCCTCAAGCGTCCAGGGGCTATGGCTACACCTTC | CASSPQASRGYGYTF
TRBJ1-5 | NA | TRBD1 | TRBV6-6 | TGTGCCAGCAGTCAACCCGGGACAGGGAATCAGCCCCAGCATTTT | CASSQPGTGNQPQHF
TRBJ1-2 | NA | NA | TRBV2 | TGTGCCAGCAGCCTTATAGAGGCGGAGGAGGGCTACACCTTC | CASSLIEAEEGYTF
TRBJ2-1 | once | NA | TRBV5-4 | TGTGCCAGCAGCTCTGTGGGGGCACCTCCTTTCAATGAGCAGTTCTTC | CASSSVGAPPFNEQFF
TRBJ2-1 | NA | TRBD2 | TRBV6-4 | TGTGCCAGCAGTGATGGGCTAGCGGACTCCAATGAGCAGTTCTTC | CASSDGLADSNEQFF
TRBJ2-2 | few | NA | TRBV3-1/TRBV3-2 | TGTGCCAGCAGCCCCTCTTTTTTCGGGGAGCTGTTTTTT | CASSPSFFGELFF
TRBJ2-7 | NA | NA | TRBV28 | TGTGCCAGCAGTTTCCAAAGACAGGTGTCCTACGAGCAGTACTTC | CASSFQRQVSYEQYF
TRBJ2-5 | NA | TRBD2 | TRBV12-3/TRBV12-4 | TGTGCCAGCAGTTTATGGGGAGGGGAGACCCAGTACTTC | CASSLWGGETQYF
TRBJ2-5 | NA | NA | TRBV2 | TGTGCCAGCAGTGACTCAGCGGAAGAGACCCAGTACTTC | CASSDSAEETQYF
TRBJ2-7 | NA | TRBD1 | TRBV6-1 | TGTGCCAGCAGTGGCCGGACAGGGCTCCTCTACGAGCAGTACTTC | CASSGRTGLLYEQYF
TRBJ2-5 | NA | TRBD1 | TRBV5-4 | TGTGCCAGCAGCTCGGGAACAGGGGCTTGGGAGACCCAGTACTTC | CASSSGTGAWETQYF
TRBJ2-4 | NA | NA | TRBV6-2/TRBV6-3 | TGTGCCAGCAGTTACTCAGCCAGGGGAGCCAAAAACATTCAGTACTTC | CASSYSARGAKNIQYF
TRBJ2-7 | NA | TRBD1 | TRBV6-5 | TGTGCCAGCTCCGGGGCGGGACAGGGGTACTACGAGCAGTACTTC | CASSGAGQGYYEQYF
TRBJ1-6 | NA | TRBD1 | TRBV7-3 | TGTGCCAGCAGCCTGCAGGGGGCTATCAATTCACCCCTCCACTTT | CASSLQGAINSPLHF
TRBJ2-7 | NA | TRBD2 | TRBV7-2 | TGTGCCAGCAGCCGGATGACTAGCGGGAGGTACGAGCAGTACTTC | CASSRMTSGRYEQYF
TRBJ1-5 | NA | TRBD1 | TRBV27 | TGTGCCAGCAGTCCGTGGACAGGTTATAGCAATCAGCCCCAGCATTTT | CASSPWTGYSNQPQHF
TRBJ2-5 | once | NA | TRBV3-1/TRBV3-2 | TGTGCCAGCAGCCGGAGGGGGCAAGCAGAGACCCAGTACTTC | CASSRRGQAETQYF
TRBJ1-4 | NA | TRBD1 | TRBV7-9 | TGTGCCAGCAGCTTAGGCGGGACAGTTAATGAAAAACTGTTTTTT | CASSLGGTVNEKLFF
TRBJ1-2 | NA | NA | TRBV7-3 | TGTGCCAGCAGCTTATCGTCAGGAAACTATGGCTACACCTTC | CASSLSSGNYGYTF
TRBJ2-7 | NA | TRBD2 | TRBV5-1 | TGCGCCAGCAGCCTCCGTAGCGGGAGGGTATACGAGCAGTACTTC | CASSLRSGRVYEQYF
TRBJ1-6 | NA | TRBD1 | TRBV4-1 | TGCGCCAGCAGCCAACTCCAGGGGGCAGTCTATAATTCACCCCTCCACTTT | CASSQLQGAVYNSPLHF
TRBJ2-4 | NA | NA | TRBV3-1/TRBV3-2 | TGTGCCAGCAGCCAACCTGGACAGAAAAACATTCAGTACTTC | CASSQPGQKNIQYF
TRBJ1-5 | NA | NA | TRBV9 | TGTGCCAGCAGCGGGGGCGGCAATCAGCCCCAGCATTTT | CASSGGGNQPQHF
TRBJ1-1 | NA | NA | TRBV5-8 | TGTGCCAGCAGCTCAGGCAAATTGGTCCGAACAGGGAGTACTGAAGCTTTCTTT | CASSSGKLVRTGSTEAFF
TRBJ1-6 | NA | NA | TRBV7-2 | TGTGCCAGCAGCCTACAGGGAAATAATTCACCCCTCCACTTT | CASSLQGNNSPLHF
TRBJ1-2 | NA | NA | TRBV6-5 | TGTGCCAGCAGTCCTCAGGGGATCTATGGCTACACCTTC | CASSPQGIYGYTF
TRBJ2-7 | NA | TRBD1 | TRBV6-2/TRBV6-3 | TGTGCCAGCAGTTACTCGAGGATCCGGGACAGGGGGGATATCGACGAGCAGTACTTC | CASSYSRIRDRGDIDEQYF
TRBJ2-2 | NA | TRBD2 | TRBV6-4 | TGTGCCAGCAGTGACGGGGAGGGCACCGGGGAGCTGTTTTTT | CASSDGEGTGELFF
TRBJ1-2 | NA | NA | TRBV21-1 | TGTGCCAGCAGCCCTCGACAGGGGGACGGCTACACCTTC | CASSPRQGDGYTF